This TCR beta chain was recovered during a study of shared clonotypes between healthy human individuals. Overall study context: The cohort comprised a couple of women and a few men. Their ages spanned 18 to 49 years.

This CDR3 is 13 amino acids long. Trimming cost V 9 bases and J 3 bases; bases outside gene matches: 4. The germline CDR1 and CDR2 sequences are MDHEN and SYDVKM. Overall study findings and caveats: Only blood was sampled, and tissue TCR repertoires likely differ from blood ones.

Several immunoSEQ plates held equal portions of the genomic DNA taken from each subset. TCRdb's copy holds only in-frame clones and misses some; the assay was immunoSEQ multiplex PCR. The sample has 400,000 to 550,000 clones, 70% to 80% seen once. Nashville, Tennessee was home to all donors, each a Caucasian adult. Note on this clone: The antigen is undetermined.

Material for sequencing was PBMCs. This chain links TRBV28 with TRBJ2-7; 11 positions match TRBD2. The TCR was taken from a woman aged 40 to 55 in good health. Some clones in this sample may be carry-over from other donors' samples. The CDR3, as DNA: TGTGCCAGAGGACTAGCGGGCAACTACGAGCAGTACTTC. It codes for CARGLAGNYEQYF.